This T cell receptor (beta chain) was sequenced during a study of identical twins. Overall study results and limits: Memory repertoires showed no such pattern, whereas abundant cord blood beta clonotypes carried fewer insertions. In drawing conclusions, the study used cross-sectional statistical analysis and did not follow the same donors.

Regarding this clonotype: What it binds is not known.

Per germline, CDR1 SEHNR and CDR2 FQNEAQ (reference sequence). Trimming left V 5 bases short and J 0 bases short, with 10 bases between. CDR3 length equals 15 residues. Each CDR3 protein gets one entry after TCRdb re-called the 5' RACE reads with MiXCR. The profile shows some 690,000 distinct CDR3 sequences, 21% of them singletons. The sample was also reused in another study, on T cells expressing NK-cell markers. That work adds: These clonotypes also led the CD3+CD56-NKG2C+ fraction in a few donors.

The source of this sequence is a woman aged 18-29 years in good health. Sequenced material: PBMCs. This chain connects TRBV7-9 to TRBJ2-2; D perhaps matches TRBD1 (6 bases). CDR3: CASSRGQTNTGELFF. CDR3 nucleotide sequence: TGTGCCAGCAGCCGCGGACAGACGAACACCGGGGAGCTGTTTTTT.